The text below deals with one T cell receptor beta chain. Its antigen is not known. This sample stems from a study of shared clonotypes between healthy human individuals. Authors' processing steps: In the immunoSEQ data, sequences were junction-only and lacked quality scores, so filtering differed. Assay: immunoSEQ multiplex PCR; the TCRdb copy retains only in-frame clones and omits some. The V and J calls and clone size are taken from that table; D and trimming were inferred from the DNA. The sample contains about 230,000 clones, about 65% of which appear only once. Study results and caveats: For naive CD4 cells, 4.5% to 6.5% of clonotypes were shared across a handful of donors. Non-shared clonotypes showed lower generation probabilities than clonotypes common to all four donors.

Germline V lookup: CDR1 KGHSH, CDR2 LQKENI. The CDR3 runs to 15 residues. Losses at the gene ends were 4 bases for V and 5 bases for J; bases not matched to a gene: 9. This clonotype was obtained from a man aged 25-45 years in good health. The chain joins TRBV18 to TRBJ2-3, with TRBD1 matching 7 bases. Sequencing input: memory CD4+ T cells sorted from blood. Subset defined: CD45RA-negative fraction. CDR3 protein: CASSLHRGVGDTQYF. CDR3 nucleotide sequence: TGTGCCAGCTCACTCCACAGGGGAGTGGGAGATACGCAGTATTTT.